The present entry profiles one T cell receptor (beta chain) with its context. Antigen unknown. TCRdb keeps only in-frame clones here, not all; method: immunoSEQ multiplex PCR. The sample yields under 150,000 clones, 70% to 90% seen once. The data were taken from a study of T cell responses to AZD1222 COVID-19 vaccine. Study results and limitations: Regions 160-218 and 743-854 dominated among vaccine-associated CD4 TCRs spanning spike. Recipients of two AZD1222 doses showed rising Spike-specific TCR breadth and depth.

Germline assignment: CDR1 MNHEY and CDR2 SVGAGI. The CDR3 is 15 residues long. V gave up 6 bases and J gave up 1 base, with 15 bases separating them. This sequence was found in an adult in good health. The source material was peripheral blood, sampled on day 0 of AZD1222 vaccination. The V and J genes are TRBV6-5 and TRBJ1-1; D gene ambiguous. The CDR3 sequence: CASSITMWGNTEAFF. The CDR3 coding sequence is TGTGCCAGCAGCATAACCATGTGGGGGAACACTGAAGCTTTCTTT.